The 30 T cell receptor beta chains reported below all come from one sample, sequenced in a study of T-cell memory formation after mild COVID-19. TCRdb passed the 5' RACE reads through MiXCR, listing each CDR3 protein once. This sample has 470,000 or so distinct CDR3 sequences; roughly 17% occur once, and the top ten carry roughly 21%. The sample was PBMCs or a T cell subset sorted from them (not recorded which). Receptors were obtained from a man in his late teens or twenties who had mild COVID-19 (a few samples of this study predate the infection). Cell type and time point are not known.

For the CDR3, the DNA is TGTGCCAGCAGTTTTGGGTCCCAGGGAAGCTACACCTTC. Translated, it gives CASSFGSQGSYTF. The chain joins TRBV12-3 or TRBV12-4 to TRBJ1-2, with TRBD1 as a possible D gene (5 bases). The ends were cut back, 3 bases at V and 9 bases at J, with 14 bases in the middle. The CDR3 extends over 13 amino acids.

This chain connects TRBV7-2 to TRBJ2-5; D might be TRBD1 (7 bases). The CDR3 covers 15 residues. The V gene lost 2 bases and the J gene lost 3 bases, with 13 bases spanning the gap. CDR1 is SGHTA and CDR2 is FQGNSA in the germline V gene. The CDR3 DNA is TGTGCCAGCAGCTTACTTGGCAGGGGGGAAGAGACCCAGTACTTC. This translates into CASSLLGRGEETQYF.

V is TRBV11-2 and J is TRBJ1-5; D remains ambiguous. This CDR3 contains 14 residues. Per the germline V gene, CDR1 is SGHAT and CDR2 is FQNNGV. V shed 4 bases and J shed 6 bases, with 13 bases lying between them. The CDR3 DNA reads TGTGCCAGCAGCTCCGGGGATGTTGGTCAGCCCCAGCATTTT. Protein sequence: CASSSGDVGQPQHF. The whole variable domain, remainder taken from reference TRBV11-2 and TRBJ1-5, is EAGVAQSPRYKIIEKRQSVAFWCNPISGHATLYWYQQILGQGPKLLIQFQNNGVVDDSQLPKDRFSAERLKGVDSTLKIQPAKLEDSAVYLCASSSGDVGQPQHFGDGTRLSIL.

Note on this clonotype: Relative to the germline gene, one junction end is altered; a read error may explain this. This sequence joins TRBV19 and TRBJ2-3; no firm D call. The CDR3 extends over 14 amino acids. Germline CDR1 and CDR2: LNHDA and SQIVND (reference sequence). CDR3 in amino acids: CASSLDLSTDTQYF. CDR3 bases: TGTGCCAGTAGTCTAGACCTTAGCACAGATACGCAGTATTTT.

The chain employs TRBV12-3 or TRBV12-4 and TRBJ1-2; the D gene is possibly TRBD1 (5 bases). The CDR3 is 15 residues long. Trimming removed 5 bases at V and 4 bases at J, with 17 bases between. CDR3 sequence: CASSLGPPGGYGYTF. The DNA for the CDR3 is TGTGCCAGCAGTCTAGGGCCTCCCGGGGGCTATGGCTACACCTTC.

A few counts support this clonotype. J is TRBJ2-3 and V is TRBV27; TRBD2 agrees at 12 bases. J was trimmed by 10 bases and V by 6 bases; bases with no gene match: 5. This CDR3 contains 13 residues. Germline assignment: CDR1 MNHEY and CDR2 SMNVEV (reference sequence). DNA of the CDR3: TGTGCCAGCAGAACTAGCGGGGGGATCCCGCAGTATTTT. Translation: CASRTSGGIPQYF.

The chain combines TRBV2 with TRBJ1-5; the match to TRBD1 covers 9 bases. V lost 4 bases, J lost 2 bases, and 3 bases stayed unmatched. The germline V gene encodes CDR1 SNHLY and CDR2 FYNNEI. This CDR3 spans 15 amino acids. The CDR3 is CASSATGGRNQPQHF. Written as DNA, the CDR3 is TGTGCCAGCAGTGCGACAGGGGGTCGCAATCAGCCCCAGCATTTT.

The chain is built from TRBV4-1 and TRBJ2-7; 9 bases map to TRBD1. The CDR3 sequence is 14 residues long. V lost 4 bases, J lost 6 bases, and 7 bases stayed unmatched. Germline V gene data show CDR1 as MGHRA and CDR2 as YSYEKL. In DNA form, the CDR3 reads TGCGCCAGCAGCCGGACAGGGGTTGGAGGCGAGCAGTACGTC. This translates into CASSRTGVGGEQYV.

The chain links TRBV27 to TRBJ1-2; 7 bases are a match to TRBD1. J was trimmed by 0 bases and V by 3 bases; bases with no gene match: 4. This CDR3 is built from 15 residues. Per germline, CDR1 MNHEY and CDR2 SMNVEV (reference sequence). As DNA, the CDR3 is TGTGCCAGCAGTTTCGGTGGGACAGCTAACTATGGCTACACCTTC. Residues: CASSFGGTANYGYTF.

The CDR3 sequence: CASSLRENDYGYTF. The CDR3 bases are TGTGCCAGCAGCCTCCGGGAAAACGACTATGGCTACACCTTC. This rearrangement joins TRBV11-2 to TRBJ1-2; D is unclear. Trimming shortened V by 5 bases and J by 3 bases, and 13 bases separated the two germline ends. The length of the CDR3 is 14 residues. CDR1 is SGHAT, CDR2 FQNNGV, per germline.

The chain couples TRBV6-5 to TRBJ1-2; D perhaps matches TRBD1 (6 bases). Germline values: CDR1 MNHEY, CDR2 SVGAGI. Trimming shortened V by 6 bases and J by 0 bases, and 8 bases separated the two germline ends. CDR3 size: 13 residues. The CDR3 sequence: CASRRDTNYGYTF. The CDR3 nucleotides are TGTGCCAGCAGACGGGACACTAACTATGGCTACACCTTC.

This clonotype was recorded a few times. The gene calls are TRBV20-1 and TRBJ1-3; 9 nucleotides agree with TRBD1. Germline CDR1 DFQATT, CDR2 SNEGSKA (reference sequence). This CDR3 comprises 14 residues. The junction had 6 bases not matched to a gene; V was cut back by 3 bases and J by 6 bases. The CDR3 DNA reads as TGCAGTGCTAGGGAAACAGGGGGCGAAAACACCATATATTTT. Amino acid sequence: CSARETGGENTIYF.

The CDR3 loop is CASDVAGGKETQYF. The DNA for the CDR3 is TGTGCCAGCGACGTAGCGGGGGGGAAAGAGACCCAGTACTTC. The chain has TRBV6-6 and TRBJ2-5, with 11 nucleotides matching TRBD2. Germline values: CDR1 MNHNY, CDR2 SVGAGI (reference sequence). The CDR3 is 14 amino acids. V gave up 8 bases and J gave up 3 bases; unmatched junction bases: 5.

The chain links TRBV20-1 to TRBJ2-2; TRBD1 is a possible D gene (7 bases). The CDR3 contains 16 residues. From germline, CDR1 is DFQATT and CDR2 SNEGSKA (reference sequence). V was trimmed by 2 bases and J by 0 bases, leaving 13 bases between them. The CDR3 reads CSARTAGTANTGELFF. For the CDR3, the DNA is TGCAGTGCTAGAACGGCGGGGACAGCGAACACCGGGGAGCTGTTTTTT.

This clonotype was detected only a few times. This chain uses TRBV7-9 with TRBJ1-1; 7 bases match TRBD1. CDR1 and CDR2 from the germline V gene are SEHNR and FQNEAQ (reference sequence). V lost 4 bases and J lost 3; bases outside the gene matches: 8. There are 15 residues in the CDR3. The CDR3 reads CASSSPGTDYTEAFF. The CDR3 DNA reads as TGTGCCAGCAGCTCGCCCGGGACAGATTACACTGAAGCTTTCTTT.

This clonotype turned up a few times. The chain couples TRBV6-2 or TRBV6-3 to TRBJ2-1, with 8 bases aligning to TRBD2. The V gene end was trimmed by 10 bases and the J gene end by 7 bases; junction bases not matched to a gene: 9. CDR1 is MNHEY, CDR2 SVGEGT, per germline. The CDR3 sequence is 13 residues long. The CDR3 bases are TGTGCCACCACCCCGGGGGGGGGAAATGAGCAGTTCTTC. It codes for CATTPGGGNEQFF.

The sample holds a few counts of this clonotype. The chain joins TRBV7-3 to TRBJ1-1; D unresolved. This CDR3 is built from 14 residues. Germline V gives CDR1 SGHTA, CDR2 FQGTGA. The germline V and J ends were trimmed by 1 base and 1 base, with 7 bases remaining between them. The CDR3 coding sequence is TGTGCCAGCAGCTTAATGAAAGCGAACACTGAAGCTTTCTTT. It specifies CASSLMKANTEAFF.

The chain couples TRBV4-1 to TRBJ1-1, with D possibly TRBD1 on 6 matching bases. V lost 6 bases to trimming and J lost 5 bases, with 16 bases between them. Germline V gene data show CDR1 as MGHRA and CDR2 as YSYEKL. This CDR3 comprises 14 residues. The CDR3 loop reads CASSPDRRLTEAFF. CDR3 sequence (DNA): TGCGCCAGCAGTCCGGACAGACGACTGACTGAAGCTTTCTTT.

This chain links TRBV7-6 with TRBJ2-3; no clear D. Germline CDR1 SGHVS, CDR2 FNYEAQ. The germline V and J ends were trimmed by 1 base and 1 base, with 9 bases remaining between them. The CDR3 is made up of 15 amino acids. CDR3 loop: CASSLETAGTDTQYF. DNA for the CDR3: TGTGCCAGCAGCTTAGAGACGGCGGGCACAGATACGCAGTATTTT.

The genes are TRBV5-1 and TRBJ1-1; D perhaps matches TRBD1 (6 bases). The germline CDR1 and CDR2 sequences are SGHRS and YFSETQ. The CDR3 consists of 16 residues. Between the trimmed V and J ends, which lost 5 bases and 0 bases, there was a span of 17 bases. The CDR3 loop reads CASRTTRGLMNTEAFF. The CDR3 nucleotides read TGCGCCAGCAGAACTACCAGGGGCCTCATGAACACTGAAGCTTTCTTT.

This clonotype has a handful of counts. This rearrangement joins TRBV5-1 to TRBJ2-3; 9 bases fit TRBD2. Germline lookup yields CDR1 SGHRS and CDR2 YFSETQ. The CDR3 extends over 16 amino acids. The V gene end was trimmed by 4 bases and the J gene end by 4 bases; junction bases not matched to a gene: 10. CDR3 bases: TGCGCCAGCAGCGAGCGGGGGGCCCGGGGCGCAGATACGCAGTATTTT. It is translated as CASSERGARGADTQYF.

This clonotype was counted only a few times. V gene TRBV12-3 or TRBV12-4 combines with J gene TRBJ1-1; D is uncertain. The CDR3 length is 14 residues. Trimming left V 10 bases short and J 2 bases short, with 17 bases between. Here the CDR3 reads CAIRLGRKNTEAFF. DNA for the CDR3: TGTGCCATCCGCCTTGGACGGAAAAACACTGAAGCTTTCTTT.

This clonotype was recorded many times. The V gene is TRBV5-1, the J gene TRBJ2-5; D call uncertain. This CDR3 contains 16 residues. Trimming took off 0 bases at V and 5 bases at J, with 17 bases between the two ends. Germline V gives CDR1 SGHRS, CDR2 YFSETQ. This chain's CDR3 is CASSLAVPRSKETQYF. In DNA form, the CDR3 reads TGCGCCAGCAGCTTGGCCGTGCCTAGAAGTAAGGAGACCCAGTACTTC.

For this clonotype: The junction does not match germline at one end; this may be a read error. V and J are TRBV7-7 and TRBJ2-6, with TRBD1 matching over 8 bases. The germline V gene encodes CDR1 SSHAT and CDR2 FNYEAQ (reference sequence). CDR3 size: 16 residues. The CDR3 region has the DNA TGTGCTAGCAGCTCTGGACAGGGATCTGGGGCCAACGTCCTGACTTTC. This encodes CASSSGQGSGANVLTF.

This clonotype was detected only a few times. The chain carries TRBV2 and TRBJ1-2; no definite D call. The CDR3 has 13 residues. Germline V gene sequence: CDR1 SNHLY, CDR2 FYNNEI. V lost 3 bases, J lost 1 base, and 6 bases lay in between. CDR3 amino acids: CASSEQFNYGYTF. DNA of the CDR3: TGTGCCAGCAGTGAGCAATTTAACTATGGCTACACCTTC.

This clonotype was seen more than once but under ten times. The chain recombines TRBV5-1 with TRBJ2-3, with D possibly being TRBD1 or TRBD2 (6 bases each). The V gene's germline CDR1 is SGHRS and CDR2 YFSETQ. This CDR3 is built from 14 residues. V was cut by 4 bases and J by 4 bases, with 13 bases left in between. The CDR3 nucleotides read TGCGCCAGCAGCACACAGGGAGGAGCAGATACGCAGTATTTT. The encoded protein is CASSTQGGADTQYF.

In this sample, this clonotype turned up a few times. V gene TRBV15 combines with J gene TRBJ2-6; D is uncertain. Trimming left V 1 base short and J 0 bases short, with 4 bases between. The CDR3 consists of 15 residues. The germline V gene encodes CDR1 LNHNV and CDR2 YYDKDF (reference sequence). Written as DNA, the CDR3 is TGTGCCACCAGCAGAGGAGGCTCTGGGGCCAACGTCCTGACTTTC. Protein: CATSRGGSGANVLTF.

This clonotype was detected ten times or more. CDR3 region: CASSQEYGRDQYF. Here the CDR3 DNA reads TGTGCCAGCAGCCAAGAATATGGGCGAGACCAGTACTTC. This chain uses TRBV4-2 with TRBJ2-5; no firm D call. The CDR3 runs 13 residues. Looked up from germline, CDR1 is LGHNA and CDR2 is YNFKEQ. The V end lost 0 bases, the J end lost 10 bases, and 12 bases lay between the germline ends.

V is TRBV7-9 and J is TRBJ1-1, with TRBD1 matching over 9 bases. After removal of 4 bases from V and 7 bases from J, the junction contained 10 bases not matched to a gene. The germline CDR1 and CDR2 sequences are SEHNR and FQNEAQ (reference sequence). CDR3 length: 15 residues. This chain's CDR3 is CASSYRGPLSGEAFF. The CDR3 DNA sequence: TGTGCCAGCAGCTACAGGGGGCCTCTATCCGGTGAAGCTTTCTTT.

The chain carries TRBV6-5 and TRBJ1-2, with D tentatively TRBD1 (6 bases). The CDR3 loop spans 14 amino acids. Trimming pared 7 bases from V and 8 bases from J, leaving 20 bases between. CDR1 MNHEY and CDR2 SVGAGI come from the germline V gene. DNA of the CDR3: TGTGCCAGCATCCAGCTCGCGGGGGGCGGCGGCTACACCTTC. Its translation: CASIQLAGGGGYTF.